One sample yielded the 30 T cell receptor beta chains listed below, sequenced in a study of technical replicates of blood from several donors. Assay used: immunoSEQ multiplex PCR; TCRdb lists only in-frame clones, some missing. The data show about 97,000 clones, approximately 94% seen once. The specimen sequenced was T cells isolated from PBMCs. The receptors shown here come from a human donor in good health.

J is TRBJ1-4 and V is TRBV4-3, with 11 nucleotides matching TRBD1. Trimming took 0 bases from V and 1 from J; bases not matched to a gene: 7. This CDR3 region has 19 residues. Germline CDR1 LGHNA, CDR2 YSLEER. CDR3 protein: CASSQERTGGSVTNEKLFF. CDR3 coding DNA: TGCGCCAGCAGCCAAGAACGGACAGGGGGCTCTGTAACTAATGAAAAACTGTTTTTT.

The chain couples TRBV7-9 to TRBJ2-7, with D possibly being TRBD2 (6 bases). The CDR3 runs 14 residues. Trimming left V 5 bases short and J 3 bases short, with 14 bases between. Germline CDR1 SEHNR, CDR2 FQNEAQ (reference sequence). This CDR3 reads CASSRGGLYYEQYF. CDR3 coding DNA: TGTGCCAGCAGCCGGGGAGGACTCTACTACGAGCAGTACTTC.

This clone is a singleton in its sample. The chain carries TRBV4-1 and TRBJ2-2; D not certain. The CDR3 is made up of 14 amino acids. V was pared by 2 bases and J by 7 bases, with 11 bases between. Germline V gene lookup returns CDR1 MGHRA and CDR2 YSYEKL. CDR3 in amino acids: CASSQSGVGGELFF. DNA of the CDR3: TGCGCCAGCAGCCAAAGTGGAGTCGGCGGGGAGCTGTTTTTT.

The chain links TRBV6-5 to TRBJ1-6; D unclear. This CDR3 region has 14 residues. In germline, CDR1 is MNHEY, CDR2 SVGAGI. Trimming left V 5 bases short and J 0 bases short, with 5 bases between. CDR3 nucleotides: TGTGCCAGCAGTCATAGCTCCTATAATTCACCCCTCCACTTT. Its translation: CASSHSSYNSPLHF.

This chain uses TRBV6-6 with TRBJ2-2, with no clear D. Trimming shortened V by 2 bases and J by 5 bases, and 6 bases separated the two germline ends. Germline assignment: CDR1 MNHNY and CDR2 SVGAGI (reference sequence). The CDR3 runs to 13 residues. The CDR3 is CASSYSLTGELFF. The CDR3 DNA reads TGTGCCAGCAGTTACAGTCTAACCGGGGAGCTGTTTTTT.

The rearrangement joins TRBV11-2 to TRBJ2-7, with 9 bases identical to TRBD1. Trimming at V came to 1 base and at J to 1 base, leaving 2 bases not matched to a gene. Germline V CDR1 and CDR2: SGHAT, FQNNGV. This CDR3 contains 15 residues. CDR3 residues: CASSLGDRVSYEQYF. In DNA, the CDR3 is TGTGCCAGCAGCTTAGGGGACAGGGTGTCCTACGAGCAGTACTTC.

This sequence joins TRBV19 and TRBJ2-1; 14 bases match TRBD2. Germline V gives CDR1 LNHDA, CDR2 SQIVND (reference sequence). This CDR3 region has 14 residues. The V gene end was trimmed by 3 bases and the J gene end by 10 bases; junction bases not matched to a gene: 2. CDR3 amino acids: CASSMGLAGAEQFF. For the CDR3, the DNA is TGTGCCAGTAGTATGGGACTAGCGGGAGCGGAGCAGTTCTTC.

The V and J genes are TRBV10-3 and TRBJ2-7; tentative D call: TRBD2 (6 bases). This CDR3 is built from 12 residues. Germline V gene sequence: CDR1 ENHRY, CDR2 SYGVKD. With 7 bases removed from V and 1 base from J, the gap between germline ends came to 8 bases. CDR3 residues: CAITAGSYEQYF. The CDR3 nucleotides are TGTGCCATCACCGCGGGGTCCTACGAGCAGTACTTC.

CDR3 in amino acids: CASSPGSSYNEQFF. DNA of the CDR3: TGTGCCAGCAGCCCCGGGAGCTCCTACAATGAGCAGTTCTTC. The chain links TRBV9 to TRBJ2-1; tentatively, D is TRBD2 (6 bases). V was trimmed by 4 bases and J by 0 bases, leaving 8 bases between them. Germline V lookup: CDR1 SGDLS, CDR2 YYNGEE. The CDR3 runs 14 residues. Combining the CDR3 with reference TRBV9 and TRBJ2-1 gives the whole variable domain DSGVTQTPKHLITATGQRVTLRCSPRSGDLSVYWYQQSLDQGLQFLIQYYNGEERAKGNILERFSAQQFPDLHSELNLSSLELGDSALYFCASSPGSSYNEQFFGPGTRLTVL.

The chain has TRBV9 and TRBJ1-1; TRBD1 matches 10 bases. The J segment lost 2 bases and the V segment lost 3 bases, leaving 10 bases of the junction unmatched. Germline V lookup: CDR1 SGDLS, CDR2 YYNGEE. The length of the CDR3 is 17 residues. The CDR3 nucleotides are TGTGCCAGCAGCGATGCCGGGACAGGGGTATCAAACACTGAAGCTTTCTTT. This encodes CASSDAGTGVSNTEAFF.

The J gene is TRBJ2-2, the V gene TRBV7-8; D might be TRBD2 (5 bases). The V gene's germline CDR1 is SGHVS and CDR2 FQNEAQ. The CDR3 sequence is 15 residues long. Trimming shortened V by 7 bases and J by 1 base, and 13 bases separated the two germline ends. The CDR3 is CASNPRAGNTGELFF. The CDR3 DNA follows: TGTGCCAGCAACCCGAGGGCGGGGAACACCGGGGAGCTGTTTTTT.

This chain uses TRBV7-9 with TRBJ1-1; D uncertain. The V end lost 6 bases, the J end lost 4 bases, and 18 bases lay between the germline ends. This CDR3 is built from 15 residues. Germline CDR1 and CDR2: SEHNR and FQNEAQ (reference sequence). This CDR3 reads CASSNDRGFGTEAFF. In DNA, the CDR3 is TGTGCCAGCAGTAACGATCGAGGCTTTGGCACTGAAGCTTTCTTT.

The chain joins TRBV2 to TRBJ2-7, with 8 nucleotides matching TRBD1. The length of the CDR3 is 15 residues. The germline gives CDR1 SNHLY, CDR2 FYNNEI. V was clipped by 1 base and J by 5 bases; unmatched bases: 7. In DNA, the CDR3 is TGTGCCAGCAGTGAAGAGGACAGGGTATACAACGAGCAGTACTTC. Translation gives CASSEEDRVYNEQYF.

The chain employs TRBV4-3 and TRBJ2-3, with D tentatively TRBD2 (6 bases). The CDR3 has 15 amino acids. V was shortened by 0 bases and J by 5 bases, with 12 bases between the two germline ends. Germline V gene lookup returns CDR1 LGHNA and CDR2 YSLEER. CDR3 residues: CASSQDSGAGDTQYF. The CDR3 DNA is TGCGCCAGCAGCCAAGATAGCGGAGCAGGAGATACGCAGTATTTT.

This sequence joins TRBV28 and TRBJ2-7; 14 bases map to TRBD2. V was clipped by 8 bases and J by 4 bases; unmatched bases: 4. Germline values: CDR1 MDHEN, CDR2 SYDVKM. The length of the CDR3 is 14 residues. For the CDR3, the DNA is TGTGCCAGCCTGACTAGCGGGAGGGCTTACGAGCAGTACTTC. It is translated as CASLTSGRAYEQYF.

This clone was seen a handful of times. The chain joins TRBV28 to TRBJ1-1; no clear D. The germline CDR1 and CDR2 sequences are MDHEN and SYDVKM. Trimming shortened V by 4 bases and J by 0 bases, and 12 bases separated the two germline ends. The CDR3 loop spans 15 amino acids. CDR3 in amino acids: CASSSPDWMNTEAFF. The CDR3 DNA follows: TGTGCCAGCAGTTCCCCGGACTGGATGAACACTGAAGCTTTCTTT.

This clone showed up just a few times. The J gene is TRBJ1-1, the V gene TRBV21-1; the tabulated D call, TRBD1, remains unverified against the DNA. TRBV21-1 is a pseudogene segment. This CDR3 has 14 amino acids. CDR3 DNA: TGTGCCAGCAGAAAGGGACAGGGGAAAACTGAAGCTTTCTTT. Its translation: CASRKGQGKTEAFF.

The chain employs TRBV6-1 and TRBJ2-7; 11 positions agree with TRBD1. The length of the CDR3 is 13 residues. Per germline, CDR1 MNHNS and CDR2 SASEGT. V was clipped by 6 bases and J by 6 bases; unmatched bases: 4. Written as DNA, the CDR3 is TGTGCCAGCAGGGCCGGGACAGGGGGCGAGCAGTACTTC. Amino acid sequence: CASRAGTGGEQYF.

The J gene is TRBJ2-7, the V gene TRBV19; D may be TRBD2 (6 bases). Germline values: CDR1 LNHDA, CDR2 SQIVND (reference sequence). V lost 1 base and J lost 6, with 10 bases in between. CDR3 length: 13 residues. The CDR3 loop is CASSIVGGTEQYF. The CDR3, as DNA: TGTGCCAGTAGTATAGTAGGAGGGACCGAGCAGTACTTC.

The chain is built from TRBV9 and TRBJ1-4, with D possibly being TRBD1 (6 bases). In germline, CDR1 is SGDLS, CDR2 YYNGEE. V shed 1 base and J shed 4 bases, with 11 bases lying between them. The CDR3 is made up of 15 amino acids. The chain's CDR3 is CASSVQGLGNEKLFF. In DNA form, the CDR3 reads TGTGCCAGCAGCGTACAGGGGCTCGGTAATGAAAAACTGTTTTTT.

V and J are TRBV13 and TRBJ2-6; the D is unclear. Germline CDR1 PRHDT, CDR2 FYEKMQ (reference sequence). Trimming took 5 bases from V and 2 from J, leaving 10 bases between them. The CDR3 runs 15 residues. CDR3 in amino acids: CASSKTKPGANVLTF. In DNA form, the CDR3 reads TGTGCCAGCAGCAAAACGAAGCCTGGGGCCAACGTCCTGACTTTC.

The chain employs TRBV18 and TRBJ2-5; TRBD2 agrees at 7 bases. The germline CDR1 and CDR2 sequences are KGHSH and LQKENI. The CDR3 has 15 amino acids. J gave up 3 bases and V 5 bases, and 9 bases lay outside the gene matches. The CDR3 protein is CASSNLRGREETQYF. The CDR3 region has the DNA TGTGCCAGCTCAAACCTTAGAGGGAGGGAAGAGACCCAGTACTTC.

The chain uses TRBV4-3 and TRBJ2-1; the match to TRBD1 covers 8 bases. Germline assignment: CDR1 LGHNA and CDR2 YSLEER. Trimming at V came to 1 base and at J to 6 bases, leaving 14 bases not matched to a gene. This CDR3 comprises 18 residues. The CDR3 DNA sequence: TGCGCCAGCAGCCAAGGAAACCAGGGGGCCTATTCAGGCAATGAGCAGTTCTTC. The encoded protein is CASSQGNQGAYSGNEQFF.

This sequence joins TRBV6-1 and TRBJ1-6, with a tentative D call TRBD1 (6 bases). The CDR3 is 15 residues long. CDR1 and CDR2 from the germline V gene are MNHNS and SASEGT. The V gene lost 6 bases and the J gene lost 8 bases, with 17 bases spanning the gap. CDR3 sequence: CASRPHRVVDSPLHF. In DNA, the CDR3 is TGTGCCAGCAGACCCCACAGGGTAGTTGATTCACCCCTCCACTTT.

The rearrangement uses TRBV6-5 and TRBJ2-3; 7 positions match TRBD1. CDR3 length: 15 amino acids. The ends lost 7 bases at V and 6 bases at J; junction bases unmatched: 13. Germline V lookup: CDR1 MNHEY, CDR2 SVGAGI. The CDR3 here is CASTTDEGALDTQYF. CDR3 in DNA: TGTGCCAGCACAACGGACGAGGGGGCACTGGATACGCAGTATTTT.

The V and J genes are TRBV2 and TRBJ2-7, with D maybe TRBD1 (5 bases). The V end lost 6 bases, the J end lost 5 bases, and 17 bases lay between the germline ends. The CDR3 has 14 amino acids. The germline CDR1 and CDR2 sequences are SNHLY and FYNNEI. Here the CDR3 reads CASRALQGSNEQYF. DNA of the CDR3: TGTGCCAGCAGGGCTCTCCAGGGAAGCAACGAGCAGTACTTC.

J is TRBJ1-4 and V is TRBV5-1, with 7 bases matching TRBD1. V shed 2 bases, J shed 8 bases, and the junction held 6 bases outside the gene matches. From germline, CDR1 is SGHRS and CDR2 YFSETQ. This CDR3 comprises 14 residues. DNA of the CDR3: TGCGCCAGCAGCTTTAGACAGGGACGGGAAAAACTGTTTTTT. The encoded protein is CASSFRQGREKLFF.

This chain uses TRBV4-3 with TRBJ2-7; D possibly corresponds to TRBD1 (6 bases). Trimming took 3 bases from V and 6 from J, leaving 15 bases between them. The germline CDR1 and CDR2 sequences are LGHNA and YSLEER. The CDR3 is 14 amino acids. CDR3 amino acids: CASSQTVTGSEQYF. Here the CDR3 DNA reads TGCGCCAGCAGCCAGACAGTGACAGGCAGCGAGCAGTACTTC.

This clone was seen once. For the CDR3, the DNA is TGTGCCAGCAGCTTGATTGCGGGGGAGGGGGAAAAACTGTTTTTT. This sequence encodes CASSLIAGEGEKLFF. The chain has TRBV11-2 and TRBJ1-4; D is perhaps TRBD1 (5 bases). In germline, CDR1 is SGHAT, CDR2 FQNNGV. This CDR3 is 15 amino acids long. Trimming stripped 3 bases from V and 8 bases from J, with 16 bases between.

The V and J genes are TRBV7-6 and TRBJ1-1; tentative D call: TRBD1 (6 bases). The ends were cut back, 8 bases at V and 2 bases at J, with 9 bases in the middle. This CDR3 region has 12 residues. CDR1 is SGHVS, CDR2 FNYEAQ, per germline. Here the CDR3 reads CASSQGNTEAFF. In nucleotides, the CDR3 is TGTGCCAGCTCACAGGGTAACACTGAAGCTTTCTTT.